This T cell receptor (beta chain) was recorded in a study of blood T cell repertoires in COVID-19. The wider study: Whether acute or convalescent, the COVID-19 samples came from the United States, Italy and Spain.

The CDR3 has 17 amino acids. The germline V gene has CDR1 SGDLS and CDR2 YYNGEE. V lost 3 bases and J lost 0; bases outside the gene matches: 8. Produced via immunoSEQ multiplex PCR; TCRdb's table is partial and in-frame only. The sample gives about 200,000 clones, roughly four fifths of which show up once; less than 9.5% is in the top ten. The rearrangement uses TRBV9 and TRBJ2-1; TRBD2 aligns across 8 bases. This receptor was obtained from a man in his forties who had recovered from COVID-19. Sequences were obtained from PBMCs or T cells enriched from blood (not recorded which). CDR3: CASSGLLAGFSYNEQFF. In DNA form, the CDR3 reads TGTGCCAGCAGCGGGTTATTAGCGGGGTTCTCCTACAATGAGCAGTTCTTC. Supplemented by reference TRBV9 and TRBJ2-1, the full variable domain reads DSGVTQTPKHLITATGQRVTLRCSPRSGDLSVYWYQQSLDQGLQFLIQYYNGEERAKGNILERFSAQQFPDLHSELNLSSLELGDSALYFCASSGLLAGFSYNEQFFGPGTRLTVL.